Listed below are T cell receptor beta chains from one sample, sequenced in a study of response to subunit inactivated influenza vaccine. TCRdb re-called the RT-PCR reads with MiXCR, one entry per CDR3 protein. The data contain approximately 680,000 distinct CDR3 sequences, around 14% of them singletons. The input for sequencing was PBMCs from blood, taken 11 to 12 days after vaccination. The origin of the receptors is a middle-aged man who received an inactivated influenza vaccine. Each CDR3 is given with its conserved first and last residue. Fields, in order: clone size, J gene, CDR3 length, V gene, D gene, CDR3 protein, CDR3 DNA. The D gene is left open where the match is weak. Size is omitted from some rows. Given values are once, few, many or a class for expanded clones.

size: few; J: TRBJ2-7; length: 14; V: TRBV28; D: NA; CDR3: CASSLYSLSPEQYF; DNA: TGTGCCAGCAGTTTATATTCACTATCTCCCGAGCAGTACTTC
size: few; J: TRBJ2-7; length: 15; V: TRBV5-1; D: TRBD1; CDR3: CASSTDRGISYEQYF; DNA: TGCGCCAGCAGCACCGACAGGGGGATCTCCTACGAGCAGTACTTC
size: NA; J: TRBJ2-7; length: 12; V: TRBV6-6; D: NA; CDR3: CASSYPGYEQYF; DNA: TGTGCCAGCAGTTACCCAGGTTACGAGCAGTACTTC
size: NA; J: TRBJ1-1; length: 15; V: TRBV6-5; D: NA; CDR3: CASSYSGLRNTEAFF; DNA: TGTGCCAGCAGTTACTCGGGACTCAGGAACACTGAAGCTTTCTTT
size: few; J: TRBJ1-1; length: 15; V: TRBV3-1; D: TRBD1; CDR3: CASSPRTGMDTEAFF; DNA: TGTGCCAGCAGCCCTCGGACAGGAATGGACACTGAAGCTTTCTTT
size: few; J: TRBJ1-2; length: 13; V: TRBV10-3; D: NA; CDR3: CAISEGQVYGYTF; DNA: TGTGCCATCAGTGAAGGGCAGGTCTATGGCTACACCTTC
size: few; J: TRBJ2-2; length: 14; V: TRBV2; D: NA; CDR3: CASSEQYITGELFF; DNA: TGTGCCAGCAGTGAGCAGTACATCACCGGGGAGCTGTTTTTT
size: few; J: TRBJ2-7; length: 14; V: TRBV10-3; D: NA; CDR3: CAISVKQPHNEQYF; DNA: TGTGCCATCAGTGTAAAACAACCCCACAACGAGCAGTACTTC
size: NA; J: TRBJ2-2; length: 15; V: TRBV20-1; D: NA; CDR3: CSASRDRRWSGELFF; DNA: TGCAGTGCTAGCCGCGACAGGCGCTGGTCCGGGGAGCTGTTTTTT
size: NA; J: TRBJ1-1; length: 14; V: TRBV27; D: TRBD1; CDR3: CASRTTGGGTEAFF; DNA: TGTGCCAGCAGAACGACAGGGGGCGGCACTGAAGCTTTCTTT
size: few; J: TRBJ2-3; length: 15; V: TRBV25-1; D: NA; CDR3: CASSRRAGGADTQYF; DNA: TGTGCCAGCAGTAGGAGGGCAGGAGGTGCAGATACGCAGTATTTT
size: NA; J: TRBJ2-1; length: 17; V: TRBV3-1; D: TRBD2; CDR3: CASSQGEREGLYNEQFF; DNA: TGTGCCAGCAGCCAAGGGGAGCGGGAGGGCCTCTACAATGAGCAGTTCTTC
size: many; J: TRBJ1-2; length: 15; V: TRBV28; D: TRBD1; CDR3: CASNLGQTITYGYTF; DNA: TGTGCCAGCAACCTGGGACAGACCATAACCTATGGCTACACCTTC
size: NA; J: TRBJ2-3; length: 16; V: TRBV15; D: TRBD2; CDR3: CATSISGGLLTDTQYF; DNA: TGTGCCACCAGCATTAGCGGGGGTCTCCTCACAGATACGCAGTATTTT
size: many; J: TRBJ2-2; length: 13; V: TRBV20-1; D: NA; CDR3: CSAPYPNTGELFF; DNA: TGCAGTGCCCCTTACCCTAACACCGGGGAGCTGTTTTTT
size: NA; J: TRBJ2-3; length: 18; V: TRBV5-4; D: TRBD2; CDR3: CASSLGLAGGPGADTQYF; DNA: TGTGCCAGCAGCTTGGGACTAGCGGGAGGGCCGGGCGCGGATACGCAGTATTTT
size: many; J: TRBJ2-7; length: 12; V: TRBV5-1; D: NA; CDR3: CASRGNPYEQYF; DNA: TGCGCCAGCAGAGGAAATCCCTACGAGCAGTACTTC
size: many; J: TRBJ2-7; length: 12; V: TRBV12-3/TRBV12-4; D: NA; CDR3: CASRSLIGEQYF; DNA: TGTGCCAGCAGATCCCTCATAGGCGAGCAGTACTTC
size: few; J: TRBJ2-7; length: 13; V: TRBV10-3; D: NA; CDR3: CAISFDKSYEQYF; DNA: TGTGCCATCAGTTTCGACAAGTCCTACGAGCAGTACTTC
size: NA; J: TRBJ2-7; length: 14; V: TRBV20-1; D: NA; CDR3: CSARVGGGTYEQYF; DNA: TGCAGTGCTAGAGTGGGGGGAGGAACTTACGAGCAGTACTTC
size: NA; J: TRBJ2-7; length: 14; V: TRBV20-1; D: TRBD2; CDR3: CSANIPGLAGGGYF; DNA: TGCAGTGCGAATATACCGGGACTAGCGGGAGGAGGTTACTTC
size: few; J: TRBJ2-5; length: 16; V: TRBV10-3; D: NA; CDR3: CAISRFNRGGGETQYF; DNA: TGTGCCATCAGCCGTTTCAACAGGGGAGGAGGGGAGACCCAGTACTTC
size: few; J: TRBJ1-5; length: 15; V: TRBV12-3/TRBV12-4; D: NA; CDR3: CASSFGIGRNQPQHF; DNA: TGTGCCAGCAGTTTCGGTATAGGCAGAAATCAGCCCCAGCATTTT
size: few; J: TRBJ2-3; length: 15; V: TRBV7-2; D: TRBD2; CDR3: CASSGLADYTDTQYF; DNA: TGTGCCAGCAGCGGACTAGCGGACTACACAGATACGCAGTATTTT
size: many; J: TRBJ2-1; length: 19; V: TRBV4-2; D: TRBD2; CDR3: CASSQDRTFVAGEDNEQFF; DNA: TGTGCCAGCAGCCAAGATCGGACGTTCGTAGCGGGGGAGGACAATGAGCAGTTCTTC
size: many; J: TRBJ2-3; length: 14; V: TRBV29-1; D: TRBD1; CDR3: CSATQGARTDTQYF; DNA: TGCAGCGCTACACAGGGGGCCCGCACAGATACGCAGTATTTT
size: many; J: TRBJ1-2; length: 14; V: TRBV28; D: NA; CDR3: CASSLSRGNYGYTF; DNA: TGTGCCAGCAGTTTATCGAGAGGGAACTATGGCTACACCTTC
size: NA; J: TRBJ1-6; length: 15; V: TRBV6-1; D: TRBD1; CDR3: CASQDTGTGNSPLHF; DNA: TGTGCCAGCCAGGATACCGGGACAGGGAATTCACCCCTCCACTTT
size: few; J: TRBJ2-7; length: 14; V: TRBV11-2; D: NA; CDR3: CASSPDVRLYEQYF; DNA: TGTGCCAGCAGCCCTGACGTCCGCCTCTACGAGCAGTACTTC
size: NA; J: TRBJ2-1; length: 15; V: TRBV5-1; D: NA; CDR3: CASREGVSSYNEQFF; DNA: TGCGCCAGCAGGGAGGGTGTTAGCTCCTACAATGAGCAGTTCTTC
size: NA; J: TRBJ2-1; length: 14; V: TRBV24-1; D: NA; CDR3: CATSDSRAGNEQFF; DNA: TGTGCCACCAGTGATTCCCGGGCCGGTAATGAGCAGTTCTTC
size: many; J: TRBJ1-2; length: 14; V: TRBV7-9; D: NA; CDR3: CASSLGQNNYGYTF; DNA: TGTGCCAGCAGCTTAGGACAGAACAACTATGGCTACACCTTC
size: many; J: TRBJ2-7; length: 14; V: TRBV28; D: TRBD1; CDR3: CASSSGQGAREQYF; DNA: TGTGCCAGCAGCTCCGGACAGGGGGCTCGCGAGCAGTACTTC
size: many; J: TRBJ2-3; length: 16; V: TRBV7-2; D: NA; CDR3: CASSLAHTVSTDTQYF; DNA: TGTGCCAGCAGCTTAGCGCACACGGTGAGCACAGATACGCAGTATTTT
size: few; J: TRBJ2-1; length: 18; V: TRBV5-1; D: NA; CDR3: CASSALPGGSIANNEQFF; DNA: TGCGCCAGCAGCGCCCTGCCAGGAGGTAGCATCGCTAACAATGAGCAGTTCTTC
size: few; J: TRBJ2-7; length: 15; V: TRBV4-3; D: NA; CDR3: CASSQEEASSYEQYF; DNA: TGCGCCAGCAGCCAAGAGGAGGCTAGTTCCTACGAGCAGTACTTC
size: few; J: TRBJ2-5; length: 14; V: TRBV10-3; D: TRBD1; CDR3: CAISRDRVQETQYF; DNA: TGTGCCATCAGCCGGGACAGGGTACAAGAGACCCAGTACTTC